This TCR beta chain appears in the sequencing data of a study of T cell repertoires in cytomegalovirus infection. At the level of the study: Alongside well-studied HLA-B-restricted CMV epitopes, recently identified HLA-C-restricted CMV epitopes were also used. Based on public TCR beta signatures, there were indications of CMV infection and of a matching HLA type. Study results and limitations: Summed frequency of public TCR beta families distinguished CMV carriers with the relevant HLA.

The sample holds one count of this clonotype. The antigen is not known. Germline-derived CDR1 and CDR2 are SGHAT and FQNNGV. The CDR3 runs to 15 residues. V shed 5 bases and J shed 5 bases, with 18 bases lying between them. TCRdb reprocessed the reads with MiXCR, giving one entry per CDR3 protein. The sample shows about half a million distinct CDR3 sequences, about 33% of them seen only once. The chain is built from TRBV11-2 and TRBJ2-5; D perhaps matches TRBD1 (5 bases). The clonotype originates from a human donor in good health (CMV status not recorded). Some clones in this sample may be carry-over from other donors' samples. This specimen was cultured PBMCs, taken from culture after CMV antigen stimulation. CDR3 in amino acids: CASSLTPRDEETQYF. CDR3 nucleotides: TGTGCCAGCAGCCTAACCCCCAGGGATGAGGAGACCCAGTACTTC.